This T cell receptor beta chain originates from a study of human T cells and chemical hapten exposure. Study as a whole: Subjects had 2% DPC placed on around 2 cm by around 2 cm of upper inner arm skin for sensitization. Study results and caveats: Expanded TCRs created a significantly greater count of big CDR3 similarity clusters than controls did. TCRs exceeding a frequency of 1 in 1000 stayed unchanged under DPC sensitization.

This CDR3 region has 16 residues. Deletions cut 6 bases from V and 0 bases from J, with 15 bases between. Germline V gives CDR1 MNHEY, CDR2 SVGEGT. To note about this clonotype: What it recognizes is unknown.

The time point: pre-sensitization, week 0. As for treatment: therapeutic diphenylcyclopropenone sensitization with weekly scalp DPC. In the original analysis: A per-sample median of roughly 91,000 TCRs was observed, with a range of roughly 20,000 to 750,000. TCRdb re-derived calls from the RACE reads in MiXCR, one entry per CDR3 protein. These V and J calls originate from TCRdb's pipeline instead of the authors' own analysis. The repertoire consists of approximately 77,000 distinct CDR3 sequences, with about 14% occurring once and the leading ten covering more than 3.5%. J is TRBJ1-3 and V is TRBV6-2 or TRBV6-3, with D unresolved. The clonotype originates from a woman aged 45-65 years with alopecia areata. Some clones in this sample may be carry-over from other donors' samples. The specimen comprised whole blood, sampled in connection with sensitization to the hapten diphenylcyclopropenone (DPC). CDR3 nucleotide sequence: TGTGCCAGCAGCATGCGGCAGGTCAACTCTGGAAACACCATATATTTT. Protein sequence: CASSMRQVNSGNTIYF.